This record concerns one TCR beta chain sequence. The sample belongs to a study of OX40 agonist ivuxolimab in advanced cancers. At baseline, cycle 4 day 1, and cycle 7 day 1, blood was sampled. Libraries were prepared by immunoSEQ multiplex PCR; TCRdb keeps only in-frame clonotypes and omits some of them. The profile shows fewer than 75,000 clones, 87% of them singletons. V lost 3 bases to trimming and J lost 8 bases, with 7 bases between them. Per the germline V gene, CDR1 is SEHNR and CDR2 is FQNEAQ (reference sequence). The CDR3 is 11 amino acids. The TCR was taken from an adult with an advanced solid tumor such as melanoma, head and neck, liver or kidney cancer. Sequenced here: CD4+ or CD8+ T cells sorted from blood, sampled in a trial of the OX40 agonist ivuxolimab. The V and J genes are TRBV7-9 and TRBJ1-2; tentative D call: TRBD1 (5 bases). The CDR3: CASSLGRGYTF. In DNA, the CDR3 is TGTGCCAGCAGCTTGGGGCGAGGCTACACCTTC.